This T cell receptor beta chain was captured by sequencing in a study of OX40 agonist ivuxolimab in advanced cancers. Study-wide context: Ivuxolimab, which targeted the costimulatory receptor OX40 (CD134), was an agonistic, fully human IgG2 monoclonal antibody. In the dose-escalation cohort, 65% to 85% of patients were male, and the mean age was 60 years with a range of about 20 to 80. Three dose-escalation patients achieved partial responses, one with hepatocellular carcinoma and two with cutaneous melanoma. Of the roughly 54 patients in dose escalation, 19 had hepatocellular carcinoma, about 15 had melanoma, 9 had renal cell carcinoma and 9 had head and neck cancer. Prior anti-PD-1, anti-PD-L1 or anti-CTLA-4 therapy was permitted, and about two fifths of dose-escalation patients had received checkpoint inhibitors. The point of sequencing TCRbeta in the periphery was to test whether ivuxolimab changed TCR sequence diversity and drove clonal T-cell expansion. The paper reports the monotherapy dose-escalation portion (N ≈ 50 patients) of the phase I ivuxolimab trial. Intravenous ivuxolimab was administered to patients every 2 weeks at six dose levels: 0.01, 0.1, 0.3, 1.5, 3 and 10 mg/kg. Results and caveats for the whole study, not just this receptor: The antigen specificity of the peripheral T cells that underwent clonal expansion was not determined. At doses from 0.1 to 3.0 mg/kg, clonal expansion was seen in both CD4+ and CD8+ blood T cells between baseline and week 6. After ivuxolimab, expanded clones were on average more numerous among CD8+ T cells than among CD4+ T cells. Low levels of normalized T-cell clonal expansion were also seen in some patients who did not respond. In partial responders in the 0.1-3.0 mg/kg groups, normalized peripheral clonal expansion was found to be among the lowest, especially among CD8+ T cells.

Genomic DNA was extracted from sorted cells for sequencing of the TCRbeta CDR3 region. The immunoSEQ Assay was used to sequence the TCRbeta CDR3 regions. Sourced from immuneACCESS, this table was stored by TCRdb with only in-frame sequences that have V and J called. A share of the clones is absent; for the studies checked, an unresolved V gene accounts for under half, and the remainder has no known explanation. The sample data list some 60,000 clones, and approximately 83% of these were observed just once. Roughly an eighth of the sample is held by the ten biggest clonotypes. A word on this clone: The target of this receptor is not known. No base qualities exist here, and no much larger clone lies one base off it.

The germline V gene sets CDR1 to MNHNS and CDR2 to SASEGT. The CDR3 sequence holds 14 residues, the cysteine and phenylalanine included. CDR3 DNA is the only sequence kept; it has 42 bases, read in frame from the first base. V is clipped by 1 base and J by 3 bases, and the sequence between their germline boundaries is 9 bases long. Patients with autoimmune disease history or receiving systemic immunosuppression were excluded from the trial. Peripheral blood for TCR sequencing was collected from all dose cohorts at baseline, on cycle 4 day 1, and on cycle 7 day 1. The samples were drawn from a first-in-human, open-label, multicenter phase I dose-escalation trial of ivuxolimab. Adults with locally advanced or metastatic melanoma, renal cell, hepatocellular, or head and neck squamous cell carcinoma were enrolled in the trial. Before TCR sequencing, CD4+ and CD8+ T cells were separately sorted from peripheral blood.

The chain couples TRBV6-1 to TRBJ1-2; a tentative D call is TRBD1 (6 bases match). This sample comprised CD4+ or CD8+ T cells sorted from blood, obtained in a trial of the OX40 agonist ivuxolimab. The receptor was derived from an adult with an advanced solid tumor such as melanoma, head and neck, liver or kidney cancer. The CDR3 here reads CASSEGGADYGYTF. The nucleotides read TGTGCCAGCAGTGAAGGGGGGGCGGACTATGGCTACACCTTC.